The following is a TCR beta chain sequence with its context. The antigen is unknown. Patients were excluded for autoimmune disease history or systemic immunosuppression. Sequencing used immunoSEQ multiplex PCR; TCRdb keeps in-frame clones, though not all of them. The sample holds about 79,000 clones; about nine tenths are singletons and the top ten take 0.33%. This specimen comes from a study of OX40 agonist ivuxolimab in advanced cancers. About the research overall: Checkpoint inhibitors had been given previously to over 30% of patients. Partial responses were seen in three patients, one with hepatocellular carcinoma and two with cutaneous melanoma. Study-level points and caveats: The average count of expanded clones was higher among CD8+ T cells than among CD4+.

V trimming: 3 bases; J trimming: 7 bases; junction bases outside the gene matches: 3. Germline V gene data show CDR1 as MNHNY and CDR2 as SVGAGI (reference sequence). CDR3 length: 15 residues. The sequenced sample was CD4+ or CD8+ T cells sorted from blood, obtained in a trial of the OX40 agonist ivuxolimab. This clonotype was sampled from an adult with an advanced solid tumor such as melanoma, head and neck, liver or kidney cancer. This rearrangement joins TRBV6-6 to TRBJ1-6; 10 bases are shared with TRBD1. CDR3 nucleotide sequence: TGTGCCAGCAGTTATAGACAGGGGGCGAATTCACCCCTCCACTTT. Protein product: CASSYRQGANSPLHF.